Following are 15 T cell receptor beta chains from one sample sequenced in a study of Ad26.COV2.S vaccination and SARS-CoV-2 variants. Treatment specified: roughly 18 received Ad26.COV2.S at low or high dose, single or two shots; about five received placebo; per-sample allocation not given. The samples date from day 63 after the first vaccine or placebo injection. Generated by immunoSEQ multiplex PCR, the TCRdb table keeps only in-frame clones and is missing some. This table holds 400,000 to 450,000 clones, about 93% found once. Sequences were derived from peripheral blood, sampled in a trial of Ad26.COV2.S vaccine versus placebo. These receptors were taken from a person aged 18-65 years who received the Ad26.COV2.S COVID-19 vaccine or a placebo.

This clone showed up just once. The chain has TRBV4-1 and TRBJ2-7; 11 bases are a match to TRBD1. V shed 0 bases and J 4 bases; nucleotides not matched to a gene: 5. The germline V gene has CDR1 MGHRA and CDR2 YSYEKL. CDR3 length: 16 residues. CDR3 DNA: TGCGCCAGCAGCCAAGAACCGGGACAGGGGGGGTACGAGCAGTACTTC. Its protein is CASSQEPGQGGYEQYF.

This chain uses TRBV20-1 with TRBJ2-3; weak D call: TRBD2 (5 bases). The length of the CDR3 is 15 residues. The V and J ends lost 7 bases and 0 bases respectively, with 17 bases between them. Germline V gene data show CDR1 as DFQATT and CDR2 as SNEGSKA (reference sequence). CDR3: CSDSGLAASTDTQYF. The CDR3 bases are TGCAGTGATAGTGGGCTAGCTGCTAGCACAGATACGCAGTATTTT.

The rearrangement joins TRBV30 to TRBJ1-1; D is perhaps TRBD1 (5 bases). From germline, CDR1 is GTSNPN and CDR2 SVGIG (reference sequence). This CDR3 is built from 14 residues. Trimming cost V 0 bases and J 5 bases, with 13 bases left between them. CDR3 coding DNA: TGTGCCTGGAGTGTAGTCGACAGTTGGACTGAAGCTTTCTTT. Protein sequence: CAWSVVDSWTEAFF.

V gene TRBV28 combines with J gene TRBJ1-4; perhaps TRBD1 as D (6 bases). V lost 5 bases and J lost 8, with 18 bases in between. Germline CDR1 MDHEN, CDR2 SYDVKM. CDR3 length: 15 residues. CDR3 loop: CASSPGDRRGEKLFF. CDR3 in DNA: TGTGCCAGCAGTCCCGGAGACAGGCGGGGAGAAAAACTGTTTTTT. The entire variable domain, with the rest obtained from reference TRBV28 and TRBJ1-4, is as follows: DVKVTQSSRYLVKRTGEKVFLECVQDMDHENMFWYRQDPGLGLRLIYFSYDVKMKEKGDIPEGYSVSREKKERFSLILESASTNQTSMYLCASSPGDRRGEKLFFGSGTQLSVL.

This clone was detected only once. This chain connects TRBV30 to TRBJ2-5; 12 bases are shared with TRBD2. With 2 bases clipped from V and 4 bases from J, the junction kept 5 bases outside the gene matches. Germline V lookup: CDR1 GTSNPN, CDR2 SVGIG (reference sequence). This CDR3 has 15 residues. This CDR3 reads CAWSLLAGGRETQYF. The CDR3 DNA sequence: TGTGCCTGGAGTCTCCTAGCGGGAGGGCGAGAGACCCAGTACTTC.

The chain employs TRBV2 and TRBJ1-6; the D gene is possibly TRBD1 (5 bases). V dropped 7 bases and J dropped 0 bases, with 10 bases sitting between them. The CDR3 loop spans 15 amino acids. From germline, CDR1 is SNHLY and CDR2 FYNNEI. The CDR3 DNA is TGTGCCAGCACCGGGCAGGGCTCCTATAATTCACCCCTCCACTTT. Its protein product is CASTGQGSYNSPLHF. Based on the CDR3 plus reference TRBV2 and TRBJ1-6, the full variable domain is EPEVTQTPSHQVTQMGQEVILRCVPISNHLYFYWYRQILGQKVEFLVSFYNNEISEKSEIFDDQFSVERPDGSNFTLKIRSTKLEDSAMYFCASTGQGSYNSPLHFGNGTRLTVT.

The CDR3 DNA reads TGTGCCAGCAGCCCCTGGAGTGAATACGAGCAGTACTTC. It codes for CASSPWSEYEQYF. The J gene is TRBJ2-7, the V gene TRBV14, with D unclear. V was clipped by 4 bases and J by 4 bases, with 11 bases between them. This CDR3 is built from 13 residues. Per germline, CDR1 SGHDN and CDR2 FVKESK.

The genes are TRBV10-2 and TRBJ2-7, with 12 nucleotides matching TRBD2. Per the germline V gene, CDR1 is WSHSY and CDR2 is SAAADI. There are 15 residues in the CDR3. The trim removed 6 bases at V and 0 bases at J, leaving 3 bases unmatched. The CDR3 DNA reads TGCGCCAGCAGGGTGGGACTAGCGGGCTCCTACGAGCAGTACTTC. Its protein product is CASRVGLAGSYEQYF.

The chain combines TRBV6-4 with TRBJ2-1; TRBD2 agrees at 9 bases. This CDR3 has 16 residues. Germline CDR1 MRHNA, CDR2 SNTAGT. Germline trimming cut 4 bases from V and 2 bases from J; bases unmatched to any gene: 6. The CDR3 bases are TGTGCCAGCAGTGCCTCAGTAGCGGGAGCCTACAATGAGCAGTTCTTC. As protein: CASSASVAGAYNEQFF.

This clone was recorded only once. The CDR3 spells CASSSRDLNEKLFF. CDR3 nucleotides: TGTGCCAGCAGCTCCCGGGACCTCAATGAAAAACTGTTTTTT. This chain connects TRBV5-6 to TRBJ1-4; TRBD1 is a possible D gene (5 bases). V was trimmed by 3 bases and J by 5 bases, leaving 11 bases between them. The CDR3 runs to 14 residues. Germline CDR1 SGHDT, CDR2 YYEEEE.

The chain couples TRBV6-2 or TRBV6-3 to TRBJ2-5, with D possibly being TRBD1 or TRBD2 (5 bases each). Trimming cost V 4 bases and J 4 bases, with 13 bases left between them. Per the germline V gene, CDR1 is MNHEY and CDR2 is SVGEGT. The CDR3 is made up of 14 amino acids. CDR3 protein: CASSSPGPIETQYF. In nucleotides, the CDR3 is TGTGCCAGCAGTTCTCCGGGGCCAATAGAGACCCAGTACTTC.

The chain couples TRBV5-4 to TRBJ2-7, with 7 positions matching TRBD2. CDR1 and CDR2 from the germline V gene are SGHNT and YYREEE (reference sequence). J gave up 3 bases and V 0 bases, and 6 bases lay outside the gene matches. The CDR3 is made up of 15 amino acids. CDR3 bases: TGTGCCAGCAGCTTGGGTCGGGAGGACTTCTACGAGCAGTACTTC. Amino acids: CASSLGREDFYEQYF. Using reference TRBV5-4 and TRBJ2-7 for the parts outside the CDR3, the full variable domain is ETGVTQSPTHLIKTRGQQVTLRCSSQSGHNTVSWYQQALGQGPQFIFQYYREEENGRGNFPPRFSGLQFPNYSSELNVNALELDDSALYLCASSLGREDFYEQYFGPGTRLTVT.

The rearrangement joins TRBV6-6 to TRBJ1-5; the match to TRBD1 covers 7 bases. Trimming cost V 8 bases and J 4 bases; bases outside gene matches: 2. Germline CDR1 reads MNHNY; CDR2 reads SVGAGI (reference sequence). CDR3 length equals 12 residues. CDR3 loop: CASGTANQPQHF. The CDR3 coding sequence is TGTGCCAGCGGGACAGCTAATCAGCCCCAGCATTTT.

This clone is a singleton in its sample. CDR3 residues: CASRRGQNQPQHF. The CDR3 DNA reads as TGTGCCAGCAGGAGGGGACAGAATCAGCCCCAGCATTTT. The chain uses TRBV2 and TRBJ1-5, with 7 bases fitting TRBD1. The germline gives CDR1 SNHLY, CDR2 FYNNEI. This CDR3 contains 13 residues. The V and J ends lost 6 bases and 4 bases, in that order; junction bases with no gene match: 3. Full variable domain (missing parts from reference TRBV2 and TRBJ1-5): EPEVTQTPSHQVTQMGQEVILRCVPISNHLYFYWYRQILGQKVEFLVSFYNNEISEKSEIFDDQFSVERPDGSNFTLKIRSTKLEDSAMYFCASRRGQNQPQHFGDGTRLSIL.

The genes are TRBV28 and TRBJ1-1; no firm D call. CDR3 length: 11 amino acids. The V gene's germline CDR1 is MDHEN and CDR2 SYDVKM. Trimming cost V 2 bases and J 11 bases, with 9 bases left between them. This CDR3 is CASSLPYRAFF. In DNA form, the CDR3 reads TGTGCCAGCAGTTTACCTTATCGGGCTTTCTTT.